This TCR beta chain derives from a study of blood T cells in healthy people across ages. Study-level findings and limits: Possibly confounding the expanded clonotype changes was the fact that donor CMV status was unknown.

This clonotype was counted a few times. Antigen specificity is unknown. Next came a second PCR, run for about 6 to 11 cycles, which used a sample-barcoded 5' primer along with a J-beta primer mix. Each CDR3 protein is one row after TCRdb ran MiXCR on the 5' RACE reads. Of more than 1,000,000 distinct CDR3 sequences in the sample, approximately 25% were seen once. This CDR3 comprises 12 residues. The V end was cut by 1 base, the J end by 4 bases, with 6 bases between. CDR1 SQVTM and CDR2 ANQGSEA come from the germline V gene. The sample also formed part of further work on T cells of mothers and their children. That source reports: It was found that thymic selection shapes TCR recombination output similarly in related and unrelated pairs. An overlap that was slightly higher, though non-significant, was seen in related mother-child pairs versus unrelated pairs.

The sequencing input was blood. The receptor's source is a girl aged 2-15 years in good health. The gene calls are TRBV29-1 and TRBJ2-3; possibly TRBD1 or TRBD2 for D (5 bases each). The CDR3 sequence: CSVEGDPDTQYF. CDR3 sequence (DNA): TGCAGCGTTGAAGGGGACCCAGATACGCAGTATTTT.